This TCR beta chain was sequenced for a study of vaccination and CD4 T cells after COVID-19. Turning to the study itself: Four females and six males made up the convalescents, two of whom were Hispanic. Cultures acting as controls obtained a CEFX pool, an HIV-1 Nef pool, or no peptide.

For this clonotype: What it binds is unknown.

Cultured CD4+ T-cell DNA underwent Oncomine TCR Beta short-read sequencing. TCRdb reprocessed the PCR reads via MiXCR and lists one record per CDR3 protein. Of around 15,000 distinct CDR3 sequences in the sample, around 53% were seen once. Germline CDR1 is SNHLY and CDR2 is FYNNEI. This CDR3 spans 12 amino acids. V was cut by 2 bases and J by 0 bases, with 0 bases left in between. Treatment defined: 10-day PBMC culture with coronavirus spike peptide pools or control peptides (ViraFEST assay). The source of this sequence is a human donor who had recovered from COVID-19. Sequenced sample: CD4+ T cells from blood, cultured in vitro. This chain links TRBV2 with TRBJ2-3; D unclear. The CDR3 sequence is CASSESTDTQYF. The CDR3 DNA follows: TGTGCCAGCAGTGAAAGCACAGATACGCAGTATTTT.